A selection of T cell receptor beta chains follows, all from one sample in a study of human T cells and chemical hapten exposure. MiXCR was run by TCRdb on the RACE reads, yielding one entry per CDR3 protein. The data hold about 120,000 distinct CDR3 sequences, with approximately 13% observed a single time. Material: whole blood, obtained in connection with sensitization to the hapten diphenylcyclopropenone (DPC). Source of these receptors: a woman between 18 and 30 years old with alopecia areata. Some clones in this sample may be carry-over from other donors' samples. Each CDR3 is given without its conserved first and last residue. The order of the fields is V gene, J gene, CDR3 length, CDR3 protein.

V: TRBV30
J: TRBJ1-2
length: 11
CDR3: AWSEQLNYGYT

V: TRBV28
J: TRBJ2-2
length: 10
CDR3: ASRANPGELF

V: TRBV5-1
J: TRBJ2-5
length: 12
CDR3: ASSPVHTQETQY

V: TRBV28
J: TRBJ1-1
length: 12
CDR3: ASRPRGPNTEAF

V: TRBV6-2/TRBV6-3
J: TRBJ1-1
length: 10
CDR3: ASSWGPPEAF

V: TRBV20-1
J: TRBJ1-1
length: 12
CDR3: SARSGGRNTEAF

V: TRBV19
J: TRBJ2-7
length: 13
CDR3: ASSETPTASYEQY

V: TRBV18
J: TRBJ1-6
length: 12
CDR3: ASSLGAENSPLH

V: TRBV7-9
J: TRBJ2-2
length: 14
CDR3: ASSPLGTTNTGELF

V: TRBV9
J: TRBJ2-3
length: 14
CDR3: ASSVVSGGASDTQY

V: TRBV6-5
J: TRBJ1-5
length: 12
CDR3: ASSYGQGEQPQH

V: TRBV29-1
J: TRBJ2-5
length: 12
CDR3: SVPQDQAQETQY

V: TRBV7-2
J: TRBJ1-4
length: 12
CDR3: ASSLRGGNEKLF

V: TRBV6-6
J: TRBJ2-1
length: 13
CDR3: ASTPRVASYNEQF

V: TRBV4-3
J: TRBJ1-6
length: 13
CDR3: ASSQDVGAGAPLH

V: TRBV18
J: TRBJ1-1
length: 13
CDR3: ASSVRAGRYTEAF

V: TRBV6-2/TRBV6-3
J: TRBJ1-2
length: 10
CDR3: ASSDPTKGYT

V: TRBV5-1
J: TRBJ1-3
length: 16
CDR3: ASSPTSGTGGSGNTIY

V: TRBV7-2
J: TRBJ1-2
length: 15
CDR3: ASSLPGGRPDNYGYT

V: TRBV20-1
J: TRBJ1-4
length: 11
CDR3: SAYAGAAEKLF

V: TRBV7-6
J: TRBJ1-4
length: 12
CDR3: ASSFRQGEEKLF

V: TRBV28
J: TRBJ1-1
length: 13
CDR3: ASNEPGARNTEAF

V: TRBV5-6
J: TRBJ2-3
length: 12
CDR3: ASSVWTFGDTQY

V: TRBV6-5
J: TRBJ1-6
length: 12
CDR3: ASSGSSLNSPLH

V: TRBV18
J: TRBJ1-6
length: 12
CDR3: ASSPQGSNSPLH

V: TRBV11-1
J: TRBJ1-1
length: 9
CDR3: ASSSGLKAF

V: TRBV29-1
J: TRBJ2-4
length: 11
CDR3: SVDTGGDDIQY

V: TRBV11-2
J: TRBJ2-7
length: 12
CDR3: ASSKSRQIYEQY

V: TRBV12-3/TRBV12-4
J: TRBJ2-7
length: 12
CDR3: ASCRDSVRNEQY

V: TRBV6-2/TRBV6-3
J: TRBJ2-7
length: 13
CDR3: ASRDQTGDYYEQY

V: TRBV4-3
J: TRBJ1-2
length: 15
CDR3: ASSQDRRGRGSRGYT

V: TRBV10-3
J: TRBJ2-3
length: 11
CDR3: AIKLASTDTQY

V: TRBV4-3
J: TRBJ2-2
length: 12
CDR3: ASSQDTQAGELF

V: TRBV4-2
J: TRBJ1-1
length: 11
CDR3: ASSPRGVTEAF

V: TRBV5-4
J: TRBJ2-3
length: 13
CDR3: ASSKDRGRTDTQY

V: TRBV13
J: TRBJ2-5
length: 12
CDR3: ASSGGLAGETQY

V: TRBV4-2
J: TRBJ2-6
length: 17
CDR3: ASSQVIGQGALGANVLT

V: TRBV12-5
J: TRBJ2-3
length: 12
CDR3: ASGRLAVTDTQY

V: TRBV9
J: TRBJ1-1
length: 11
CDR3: ASSVGGWTEAF

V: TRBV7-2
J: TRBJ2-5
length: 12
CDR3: ASSLALARETQY

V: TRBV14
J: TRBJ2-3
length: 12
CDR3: ASSQGGGTDTQY

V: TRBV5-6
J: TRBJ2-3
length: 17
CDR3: ASSPVGTGGAFGRDTQY

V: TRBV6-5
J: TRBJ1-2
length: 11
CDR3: ASQGGAGYGYT

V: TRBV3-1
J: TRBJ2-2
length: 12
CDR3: ASRISIYTGELF

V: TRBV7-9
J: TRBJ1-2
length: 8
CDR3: ASRGYGYT

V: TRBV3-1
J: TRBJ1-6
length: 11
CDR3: ASSQERYSPLH